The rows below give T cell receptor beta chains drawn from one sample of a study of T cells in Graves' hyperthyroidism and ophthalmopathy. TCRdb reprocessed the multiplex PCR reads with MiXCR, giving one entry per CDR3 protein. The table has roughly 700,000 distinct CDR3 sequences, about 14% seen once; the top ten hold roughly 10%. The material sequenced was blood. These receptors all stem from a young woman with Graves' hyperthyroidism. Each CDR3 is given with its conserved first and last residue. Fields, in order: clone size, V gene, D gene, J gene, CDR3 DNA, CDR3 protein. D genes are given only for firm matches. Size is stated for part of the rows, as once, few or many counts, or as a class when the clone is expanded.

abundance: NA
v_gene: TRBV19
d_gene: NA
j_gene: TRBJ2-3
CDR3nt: TGTGCCAGTAGGACAGATACCTTTGGTACGCAGTATTTT
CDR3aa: CASRTDTFGTQYF

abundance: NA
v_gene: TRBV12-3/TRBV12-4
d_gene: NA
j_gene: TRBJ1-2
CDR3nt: TGTGCCAGCAGTGATCAGACAGAATGGCTTGGCTACACCTTC
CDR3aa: CASSDQTEWLGYTF

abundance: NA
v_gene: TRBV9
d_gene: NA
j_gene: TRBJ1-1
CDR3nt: TGTGCCAGCAGCGTAGATCCCAGGGTCGGCACTGAAGCTTTCTTT
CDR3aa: CASSVDPRVGTEAFF

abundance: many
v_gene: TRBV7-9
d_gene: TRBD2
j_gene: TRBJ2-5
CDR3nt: TGTGCCAGCAGCTTCCTAGCGGGAACCCAAGAGACCCAGTACTTC
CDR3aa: CASSFLAGTQETQYF

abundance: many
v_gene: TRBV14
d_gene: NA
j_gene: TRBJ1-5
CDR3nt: TGTGCCAGCAGCCAACCTCCGCCGGTACGCAATCAGCCCCAGCATTTT
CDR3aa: CASSQPPPVRNQPQHF

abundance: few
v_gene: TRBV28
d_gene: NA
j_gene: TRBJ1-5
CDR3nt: TGTGCCAGCAGTCCGCATAGGGTTAATCAGCCCCAGCATTTT
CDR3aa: CASSPHRVNQPQHF

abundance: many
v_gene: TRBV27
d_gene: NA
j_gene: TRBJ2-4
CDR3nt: TGTGCCAGCAGTCCTGACTTGCTAGCCAAAAACATTCAGTACTTC
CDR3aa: CASSPDLLAKNIQYF

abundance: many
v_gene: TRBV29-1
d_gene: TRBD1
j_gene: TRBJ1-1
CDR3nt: TGCAGCGTTTCGCCGGACAGGGCGAACACTGAAGCTTTCTTT
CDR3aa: CSVSPDRANTEAFF

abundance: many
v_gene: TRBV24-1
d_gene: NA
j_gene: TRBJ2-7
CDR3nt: TGTGCCACCAGTGATCCAGGGAGTTTAACCCACGAGCAGTACTTC
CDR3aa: CATSDPGSLTHEQYF

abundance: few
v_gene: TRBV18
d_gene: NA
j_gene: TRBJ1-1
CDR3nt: TGTGCCAGCTCACCTTTCCTCCAGGAAGCTTTCTTT
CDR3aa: CASSPFLQEAFF

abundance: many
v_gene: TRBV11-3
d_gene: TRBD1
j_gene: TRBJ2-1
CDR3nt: TGTGCCAGCAGCCCCCGGACAGGGGGGAATGAGCAGTTCTTC
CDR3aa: CASSPRTGGNEQFF

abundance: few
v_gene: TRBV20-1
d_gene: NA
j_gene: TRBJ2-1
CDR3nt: TGCAGTGCTCCGTCCCTGACTAGCAATGAGCAGTTCTTC
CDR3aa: CSAPSLTSNEQFF

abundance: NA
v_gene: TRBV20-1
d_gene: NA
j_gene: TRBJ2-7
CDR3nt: TGCAGTGCTAGAGATCATATAACGAATCCGAACGAGCAGTACTTC
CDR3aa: CSARDHITNPNEQYF

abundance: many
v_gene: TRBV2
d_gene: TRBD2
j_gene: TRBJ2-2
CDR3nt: TGTGCCAGTTCGACTAGCCTCGCCGGGGAGCTGTTTTTT
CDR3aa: CASSTSLAGELFF

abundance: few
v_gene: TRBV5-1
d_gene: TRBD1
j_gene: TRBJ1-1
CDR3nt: TGCGCCAGCAGCTTGGACGGACAGGGGCAGACTGAAGCTTTCTTT
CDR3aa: CASSLDGQGQTEAFF

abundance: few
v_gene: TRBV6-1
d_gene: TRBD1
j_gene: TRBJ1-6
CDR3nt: TGTGCCAGCAGCGACAGGGGGCGTTTAGGGTATTCACCCCTCCACTTT
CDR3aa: CASSDRGRLGYSPLHF

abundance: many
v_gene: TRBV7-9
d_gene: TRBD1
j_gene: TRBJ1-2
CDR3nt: TGTGCCAGCAGCTTTCAGGGGGCCGGGATAGACGGCTACACCTTC
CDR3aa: CASSFQGAGIDGYTF

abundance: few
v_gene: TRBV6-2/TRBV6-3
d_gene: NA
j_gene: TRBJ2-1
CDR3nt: TGTGCCAGCAGTTACGAGGGGGACCGGGCGGGAGTGTACAATGAGCAGTTCTTC
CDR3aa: CASSYEGDRAGVYNEQFF

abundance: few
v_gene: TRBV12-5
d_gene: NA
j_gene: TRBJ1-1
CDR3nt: TGTGCTAGCTGTCAGGACATCACTGAAGCTTTCTTT
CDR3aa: CASCQDITEAFF

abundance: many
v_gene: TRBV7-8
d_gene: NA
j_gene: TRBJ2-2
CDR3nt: TGTGCCAGCAGCTTACGCGGGACACCTAACACCGGGGAGCTGTTTTTT
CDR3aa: CASSLRGTPNTGELFF

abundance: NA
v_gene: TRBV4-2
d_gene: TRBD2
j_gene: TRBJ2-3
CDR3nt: TGTGCCAGCAGCCAAGAAGCTCCAGCGGGAGAATCAGATACGCAGTATTTT
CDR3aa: CASSQEAPAGESDTQYF

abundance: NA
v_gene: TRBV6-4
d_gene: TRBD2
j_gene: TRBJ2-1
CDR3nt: TGTGCCAGCAGTGACAGGGCTAGCGGGAGCTGGGAGCAGTTCTTC
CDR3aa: CASSDRASGSWEQFF

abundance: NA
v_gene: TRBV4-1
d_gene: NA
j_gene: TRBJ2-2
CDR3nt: TGCGCCAGCAGCCAACCCAAGTCAGGAACCGGGGAGCTGTTTTTT
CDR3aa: CASSQPKSGTGELFF

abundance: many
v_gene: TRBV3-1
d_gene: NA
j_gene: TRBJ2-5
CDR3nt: TGTGCCAGCAGCCAAGATCCTGTGTGGGGACAAGAGTACTTC
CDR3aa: CASSQDPVWGQEYF

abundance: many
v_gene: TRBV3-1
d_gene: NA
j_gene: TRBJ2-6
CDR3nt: TGTGCCAGCAGCCGTGGACTTGGTGGGGCCAACGTCCTGACTTTC
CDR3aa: CASSRGLGGANVLTF

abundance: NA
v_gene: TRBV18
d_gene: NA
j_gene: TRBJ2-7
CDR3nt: TGTGCCAGCTCACGTGAGGGAAATTGGTACGAGCAGTACTTC
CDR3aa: CASSREGNWYEQYF

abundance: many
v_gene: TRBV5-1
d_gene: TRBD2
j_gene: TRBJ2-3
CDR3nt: TGCGCCAGCAGTTTCGGGGGGCTAGCGGGAGTGACAGATACGCAGTATTTT
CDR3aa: CASSFGGLAGVTDTQYF

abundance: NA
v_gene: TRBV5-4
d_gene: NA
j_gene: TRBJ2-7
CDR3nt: TGTGCCAGCAGCTTGGACGGGGTGTGGGAGCAGTACTTC
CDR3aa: CASSLDGVWEQYF

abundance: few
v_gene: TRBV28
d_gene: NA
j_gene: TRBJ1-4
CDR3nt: TGTGCCAGCAGTTTGGTGTGGAGTGAAAAACTGTTTTTT
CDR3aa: CASSLVWSEKLFF

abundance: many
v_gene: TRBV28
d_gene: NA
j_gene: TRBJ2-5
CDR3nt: TGTGCCAGCAGTTTATTAAGGAATGGTGGGCAAGAGACCCAGTACTTC
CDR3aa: CASSLLRNGGQETQYF

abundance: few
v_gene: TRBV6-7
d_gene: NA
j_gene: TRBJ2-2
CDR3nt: TGTGCCAGCAGTTACTGGTCGAGGACCGGGGAGCTGTTTTTT
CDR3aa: CASSYWSRTGELFF

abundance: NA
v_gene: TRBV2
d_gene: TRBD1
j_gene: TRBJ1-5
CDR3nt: TGTGCCAGCAGTGACATGGCAGGGGGACAGCCCCAGCATTTT
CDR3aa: CASSDMAGGQPQHF

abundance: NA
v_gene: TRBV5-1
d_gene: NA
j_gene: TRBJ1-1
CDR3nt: TGCGCCAGCAGCTTTTACGGGGGGCGCGGGACTGAAGCTTTCTTT
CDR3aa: CASSFYGGRGTEAFF

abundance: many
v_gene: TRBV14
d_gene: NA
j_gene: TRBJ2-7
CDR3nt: TGTGCCAGCAGCCAAGACAGGGTTTACGAGCAGTACTTC
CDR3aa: CASSQDRVYEQYF

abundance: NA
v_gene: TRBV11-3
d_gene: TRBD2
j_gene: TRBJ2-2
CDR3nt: TGTGCCAGCAGCTTAGATGGGTGGCTAGCGGGGCCGTCGGGCACCGGGGAGCTGTTTTTT
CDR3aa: CASSLDGWLAGPSGTGELFF

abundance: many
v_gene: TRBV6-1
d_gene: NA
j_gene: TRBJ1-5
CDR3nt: TGTGCCAGCAGTGTGGCCCGAAGTCTGATGGACAGCCTAATCAAGCCCCAGCATTTT
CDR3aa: CASSVARSLMDSLIKPQHF

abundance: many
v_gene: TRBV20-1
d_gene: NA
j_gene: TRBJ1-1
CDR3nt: TGCAGTGCTAGAGGTTTCGACAAGGGTCGGATGAACACTGAAGCTTTCTTT
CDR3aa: CSARGFDKGRMNTEAFF

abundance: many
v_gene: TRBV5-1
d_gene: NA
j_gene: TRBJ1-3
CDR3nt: TGCGCCAGCAGCTTGGCCTGGGGGACGGGTACCCTAACCTCTGGAAACACCATATATTTT
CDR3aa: CASSLAWGTGTLTSGNTIYF

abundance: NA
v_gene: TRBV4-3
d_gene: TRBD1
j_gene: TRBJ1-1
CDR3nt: TGCGCCAGCAGCCAAGATTCGACGGTGGGACAGGGCAACACTGAAGCTTTCTTT
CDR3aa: CASSQDSTVGQGNTEAFF

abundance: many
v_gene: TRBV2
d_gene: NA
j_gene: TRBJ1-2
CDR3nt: TGTGCCAGCAGTTACAGGGCCGATGGCTACACCTTC
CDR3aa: CASSYRADGYTF